The clone carrying this TCR beta chain was detected only once. Its antigen is still unknown. This entry comes from a study of cytotoxic CD8 clonotypes in ibrutinib-treated CLL. Across the whole study: Researchers reported about a dozen relapsed/refractory and about 15 treatment-naive patients, 17 to 18 of them IGHV unmutated. Partial response occurred in 24 patients and complete response in 2; at median about 70 months, around 14 remained remitted and around 12 progressed.

This CDR3 is built from 17 residues. Germline values: CDR1 MNHEY, CDR2 SMNVEV (reference sequence). The V gene lost 0 bases and the J gene lost 0 bases, with 14 bases spanning the gap. Study findings and constraints: Shared public clonotypes were rare, and on treatment they either got smaller or stayed the same.

Repertoires were generated with immunoSEQ multiplex PCR, while TCRdb's copy carries only in-frame clones and drops some. The sample holds approximately 120,000 clones, around 80% seen once. The sequence was obtained from a human donor with chronic lymphocytic leukemia. The chain is built from TRBV27 and TRBJ1-1, with D unclear. This specimen was PBMCs, taken after 24 months of ibrutinib treatment. Here the CDR3 reads CASSLSRLFNMNTEAFF. CDR3 DNA sequence: TGTGCCAGCAGTTTATCTCGGCTGTTTAACATGAACACTGAAGCTTTCTTT.